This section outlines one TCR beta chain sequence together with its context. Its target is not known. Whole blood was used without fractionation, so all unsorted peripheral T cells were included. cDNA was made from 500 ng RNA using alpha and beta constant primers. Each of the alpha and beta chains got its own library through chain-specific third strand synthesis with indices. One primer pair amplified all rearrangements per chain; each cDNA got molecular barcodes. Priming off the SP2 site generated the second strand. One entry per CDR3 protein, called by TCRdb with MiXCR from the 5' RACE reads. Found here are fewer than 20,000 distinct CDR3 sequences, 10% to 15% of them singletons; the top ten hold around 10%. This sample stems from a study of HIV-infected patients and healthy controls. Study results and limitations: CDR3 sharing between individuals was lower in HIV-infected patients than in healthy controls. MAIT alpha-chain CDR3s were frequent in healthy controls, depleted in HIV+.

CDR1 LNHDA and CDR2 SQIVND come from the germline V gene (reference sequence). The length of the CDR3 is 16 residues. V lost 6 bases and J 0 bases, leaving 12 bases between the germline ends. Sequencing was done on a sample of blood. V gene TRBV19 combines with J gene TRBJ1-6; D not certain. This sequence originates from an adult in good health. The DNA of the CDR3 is TGTGCCAGTAGCGGACGGGGAAGCTCCTATAATTCACCCCTCCACTTT. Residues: CASSGRGSSYNSPLHF. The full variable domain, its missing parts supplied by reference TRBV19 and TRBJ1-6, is DGGITQSPKYLFRKEGQNVTLSCEQNLNHDAMYWYRQDPGQGLRLIYYSQIVNDFQKGDIAEGYSVSREKKESFPLTVTSAQKNPTAFYLCASSGRGSSYNSPLHFGNGTRLTVT.